One and the same sample provided the 3 T cell receptor beta chains below, sequenced in a study of shared clonotypes between healthy human individuals. This table comes from immunoSEQ multiplex PCR, and its TCRdb copy is limited to in-frame clones, with some not included. The top ten hold over 1.3% of the sample, which has roughly 1,100,000 clones, 70% to 80% seen once. The sequenced sample was memory CD4+ T cells sorted from blood. Subset in this sample: CD45RA-negative fraction. These receptors all stem from a man aged 18 to 30 in good health.

The V gene is TRBV7-9, the J gene TRBJ1-1; D gene uncertain. The V and J ends lost 4 bases and 4 bases respectively, with 10 bases between them. The V gene's germline CDR1 is SEHNR and CDR2 FQNEAQ (reference sequence). The CDR3 runs 13 residues. This CDR3 is CASSSRSITEAFF. The CDR3 DNA reads TGTGCCAGCAGCTCGAGGAGTATCACTGAAGCTTTCTTT.

This clone was observed a handful of times. The chain links TRBV2 to TRBJ2-1; TRBD2 aligns across 8 bases. J was trimmed by 10 bases and V by 6 bases; bases with no gene match: 5. The CDR3 contains 12 residues. Germline V CDR1 and CDR2: SNHLY, FYNNEI. CDR3 region: CASRGLVDEQFF. The CDR3 DNA reads TGTGCCAGCAGGGGACTAGTCGACGAGCAGTTCTTC.

The V and J genes are TRBV30 and TRBJ1-2; the D is unclear. Germline lookup yields CDR1 GTSNPN and CDR2 SVGIG (reference sequence). Trimming pared 1 base from V and 8 bases from J, leaving 14 bases between. The CDR3 contains 13 residues. This chain's CDR3 is CAWSDDSFGGYTF. CDR3 bases: TGTGCCTGGAGTGACGACTCTTTCGGGGGCTACACCTTC.